This T cell receptor beta chain was found in a study of blood T cells in healthy people across ages. Study conclusions and caveats: Since the PBMCs were unsorted, naive and antigen-experienced cells could not be conclusively compared.

A second PCR of 7 to 11 cycles used a sample-barcoded 5' primer and a J-beta primer mix. One entry per CDR3 protein, called by TCRdb with MiXCR from the 5' RACE reads. The sample includes over a million distinct CDR3 sequences, about 42% seen only once; the top ten take under 5%. The CDR3 extends over 16 amino acids. The V gene's germline CDR1 is LGHNA and CDR2 YSLEER. It was roughly 10 milliliters of peripheral blood that were drawn from each donor. Isolation yielded PBMCs, at least 7 million per sample, in every case. This clonotype was seen a handful of times. Its antigen is not identified. The clonotype comes from a woman between 18 and 29 years old in good health. Sequenced sample: blood. V gene TRBV4-3 combines with J gene TRBJ2-1, with 13 bases fitting TRBD2. The DNA end favors TRBJ2-7, so the J call may be wrong. The CDR3 is CASSPSTSGGYNEQYF. The CDR3 nucleotides are TGCGCCAGCAGTCCCTCGACTAGCGGGGGGTACAATGAGCAGTACTTC.